This T cell receptor (beta chain) was observed in a study of blood T cell repertoires in COVID-19. Assay used: immunoSEQ multiplex PCR; TCRdb lists only in-frame clones, some missing. The sample records fewer than 140,000 clones, 71% being singletons. There are a few counts of this clone. The CDR3 loop spans 13 amino acids. V dropped 3 bases and J dropped 5 bases, with 8 bases sitting between them. Germline assignment: CDR1 LNHDA and CDR2 SQIVND (reference sequence). The sequenced material came from peripheral blood. This sequence was found in a human donor with acute or convalescent COVID-19. The donor label of this sample is uncertain. V and J are TRBV19 and TRBJ1-5; D may be TRBD1 (6 bases). The CDR3 spells CASSIGQHQPQHF. CDR3 nucleotides: TGTGCCAGTAGTATCGGACAGCATCAGCCCCAGCATTTT.